This is a list of T cell receptor beta chains from one sample in a study of shared clonotypes between healthy human individuals. Repertoires were generated with immunoSEQ multiplex PCR, while TCRdb's copy carries only in-frame clones and drops some. There are roughly 1,000,000 clones in the sample; 70% to 80% occur only once, and approximately 0.56% lies in the top ten. Sequenced sample: memory CD4+ T cells from PBMCs. The receptors originated from a man aged 18 to 35 in good health. Some clones in this sample may be carry-over from other donors' samples. The CDR3 runs from the conserved cysteine through the conserved F or W. Fields, in order: V gene, J gene, D gene, CDR3 protein. A D gene is named only where the DNA matches it firmly.

TRBV9	TRBJ2-1	NA	CASSVETTSSYNEQFF
TRBV28	TRBJ1-2	NA	CASSLGRDGYTF
TRBV30	TRBJ1-6	TRBD1	CAWSVTGGGSPLHF
TRBV10-3	TRBJ2-2	NA	CAISEPRGGGRINTGELFF
TRBV2	TRBJ1-3	NA	CASSGPGVRGRSGNTIYF
TRBV27	TRBJ2-7	NA	CASSLGSGGLQGGQYF
TRBV7-2	TRBJ2-4	TRBD1	CASSLARTGVTNIQYF
TRBV6-6	TRBJ2-7	TRBD2	CASSKGTSPEQYF
TRBV5-1	TRBJ2-7	NA	CASSVRPRAYEQYF
TRBV10-3	TRBJ1-3	NA	CAISRQEGNTIYF
TRBV28	TRBJ2-6	NA	CASSSHMPYSLTNSGANVLTF
TRBV7-9	TRBJ2-7	NA	CASSSGTAFYEQYF
TRBV2	TRBJ1-4	NA	CASSEGGQQSNEKLFF
TRBV9	TRBJ2-1	TRBD2	CASSWTSAGSYNEQFF
TRBV28	TRBJ1-1	NA	CASSLSTGTWSTEAFF
TRBV7-2	TRBJ1-1	NA	CASSLGPGTTEAFF
TRBV4-2	TRBJ1-1	NA	CASSQDLRSLWAFF
TRBV5-4	TRBJ2-7	NA	CASTHPVLYEQYF
TRBV16	TRBJ2-5	NA	CASSQLMETQYF
TRBV28	TRBJ1-1	NA	CASSRFGVLGTEAFF
TRBV7-2	TRBJ1-2	NA	CASSQDPGNYGYTF
TRBV30	TRBJ2-2	NA	CAWSERITGELFF
TRBV4-2	TRBJ2-3	NA	CASSQGDTQYF
TRBV30	TRBJ2-3	NA	CAWSATTDTQYF
TRBV28	TRBJ2-3	TRBD2	CASSEAGGATDTQYF
TRBV15	TRBJ1-2	TRBD1	CATSRGRDRGSGYTF
TRBV5-1	TRBJ1-1	TRBD1	CASAFQGASEAFF
TRBV6-6	TRBJ2-7	NA	CASSYDRSHEQYF
TRBV21-1	TRBJ2-7	NA	CAISRGVGRELHPYEQYF
TRBV5-5	TRBJ1-1	TRBD1	CASSFRTGRLNTEAFF
TRBV18	TRBJ1-5	NA	CASSPDQQNQPQHF
TRBV5-1	TRBJ2-7	TRBD1	CASSFGAGGLSYEQYF
TRBV30	TRBJ2-1	NA	CAWGGTLRNEQFF
TRBV5-8	TRBJ2-5	TRBD2	CASSLGLAGGGETQYF
TRBV4-2	TRBJ2-2	TRBD2	CASSHGGLAANTGELFF